This TCR beta chain came from a study of yellow fever vaccine responses in identical twins. Comment on this clonotype: Its antigen is still unknown.

TCRdb called the RT-PCR reads again in MiXCR, with one record for every CDR3 protein. The sample includes several thousand distinct CDR3 sequences, about 83% of them seen just once. V was pared by 6 bases and J by 4 bases, with 12 bases between. Germline assignment: CDR1 SQVTM and CDR2 ANQGSEA. This CDR3 has 12 amino acids. Findings and limits, study-wide: On the reported evidence, twins' vaccine T cell responses seemed partly convergent and partly personalized.

V usage is TRBV29-1 and J usage is TRBJ1-2; D uncertain. Here the sequenced sample was T cells from blood (PBMCs), unsorted or a sorted subset (not recorded which), taken before or after yellow fever vaccination (not recorded which). The sequence was collected from a woman aged 18-29 years who received the yellow fever vaccine. The CDR3 here is CSVEHQIYGYTF. CDR3 coding DNA: TGCAGCGTGGAACATCAGATCTATGGCTACACCTTC.